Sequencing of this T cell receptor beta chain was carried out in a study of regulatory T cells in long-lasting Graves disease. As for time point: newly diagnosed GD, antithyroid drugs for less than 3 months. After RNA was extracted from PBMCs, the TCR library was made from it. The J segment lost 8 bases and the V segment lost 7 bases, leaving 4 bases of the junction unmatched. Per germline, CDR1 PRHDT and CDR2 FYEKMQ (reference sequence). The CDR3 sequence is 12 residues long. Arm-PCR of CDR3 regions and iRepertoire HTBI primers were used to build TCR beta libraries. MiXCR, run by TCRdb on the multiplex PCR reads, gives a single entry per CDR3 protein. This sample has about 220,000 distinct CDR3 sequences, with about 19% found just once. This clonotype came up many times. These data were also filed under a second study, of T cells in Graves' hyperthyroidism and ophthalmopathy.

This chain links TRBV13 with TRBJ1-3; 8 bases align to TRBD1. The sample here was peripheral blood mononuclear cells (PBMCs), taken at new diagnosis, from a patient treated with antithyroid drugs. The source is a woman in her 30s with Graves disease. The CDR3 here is CASTGGLDTIYF. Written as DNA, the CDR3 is TGTGCCAGCACAGGGGGCCTCGACACCATATATTTT.